The 6 T cell receptor beta chains presented below share a single source sample, sequenced in a study of T cells in Graves' hyperthyroidism and ophthalmopathy (dated by TCRdb to the late 2010s). The library was obtained by multiplex PCR. Sequencing used an Illumina HiSeq 2000. TCR beta CDR3 regions were amplified from RNA transcripts. The TCR CDR3 was subjected to a first round of RT-PCR using the HTBI primer set and the Qiagen OneStep RT-PCR kit. The raw public reads went through TCRdb reprocessing: fastp at Q25, MiXCR clone calling, in-frame beta chains kept. Rows with one shared CDR3 protein collapse into an entry with the most common genes and DNA. The sample includes around 350,000 distinct CDR3 sequences, with approximately 16% observed a single time. The ten top clones hold approximately 19% of the sample. The sample was blood. All receptors derive from an older woman with Graves' ophthalmopathy.

The table lists this clonotype with many counts. The genes are TRBV20-1 and TRBJ2-3; 9 positions match TRBD2. Germline values: CDR1 DFQATT, CDR2 SNEGSKA (reference sequence). V was pared by 6 bases and J by 2 bases, with 6 bases of the junction left unmatched. The CDR3 consists of 14 residues. The CDR3 nucleotides are TGCAGTGCAACAGCGGGAGGTGCCACAGATACGCAGTATTTT. As protein: CSATAGGATDTQYF.

The V gene is TRBV12-3 or TRBV12-4, the J gene TRBJ2-1, with TRBD2 matching over 8 bases. V was clipped by 6 bases and J by 3 bases; unmatched bases: 13. This CDR3 comprises 17 residues. Here the CDR3 reads CASRGGERETVYNEQFF. For the CDR3, the DNA is TGTGCCAGCAGGGGGGGGGAGCGGGAGACGGTCTACAATGAGCAGTTCTTC.

This clonotype was seen many times. The V call is TRBV6-1, the J call TRBJ2-3, with D possibly being TRBD2 (5 bases). Deletions cut 7 bases from V and 0 bases from J, with 20 bases between. The V gene's germline CDR1 is MNHNS and CDR2 SASEGT. The length of the CDR3 is 17 residues. CDR3 amino acids: CASTRGMGGSSTDTQYF. CDR3 DNA sequence: TGTGCCAGCACCCGAGGGATGGGCGGATCTAGCACAGATACGCAGTATTTT.

This clonotype was seen ten or more times. V and J are TRBV2 and TRBJ1-6; possibly TRBD1 for D (5 bases). V was clipped by 6 bases and J by 10 bases, with 16 bases between them. Germline CDR1 SNHLY, CDR2 FYNNEI. The CDR3 sequence is 14 residues long. The CDR3 DNA is TGTGCCAGCAGAGCCCTAGGGGTAGAATCACCCCTCCACTTT. Protein product: CASRALGVESPLHF.

V gene TRBV4-1 combines with J gene TRBJ2-1, with 9 bases aligning to TRBD2. The V gene end was trimmed by 3 bases and the J gene end by 7 bases; junction bases not matched to a gene: 10. Germline CDR1 MGHRA, CDR2 YSYEKL. The CDR3 spans 16 residues. For the CDR3, the DNA is TGCGCCAGCAGCCACCCCCAGGGACTAGCCTTGAATGAGCAGTTCTTC. This gives the protein CASSHPQGLALNEQFF.

This clonotype was counted only a few times. J is TRBJ2-1 and V is TRBV7-3; the D gene is possibly TRBD2 (5 bases). CDR1 SGHTA and CDR2 FQGTGA come from the germline V gene. V gave up 3 bases and J gave up 7 bases, with 19 bases separating them. The CDR3 contains 16 residues. CDR3 coding DNA: TGTGCCAGCAGCTTTCTCCCCGGGGTGGGCTTAAATGAGCAGTTCTTC. This encodes CASSFLPGVGLNEQFF.